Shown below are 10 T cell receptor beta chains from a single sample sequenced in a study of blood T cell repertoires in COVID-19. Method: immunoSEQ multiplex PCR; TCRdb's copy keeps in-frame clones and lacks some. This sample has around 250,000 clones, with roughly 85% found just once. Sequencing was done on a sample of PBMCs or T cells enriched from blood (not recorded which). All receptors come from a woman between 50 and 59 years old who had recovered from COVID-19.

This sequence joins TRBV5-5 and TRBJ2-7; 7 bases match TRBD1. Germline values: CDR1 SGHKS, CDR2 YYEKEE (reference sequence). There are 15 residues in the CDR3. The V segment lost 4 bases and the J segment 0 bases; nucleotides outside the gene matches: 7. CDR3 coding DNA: TGTGCCAGCAGCCCGATGACAGGGCGCTCCTACGAGCAGTACTTC. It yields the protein CASSPMTGRSYEQYF. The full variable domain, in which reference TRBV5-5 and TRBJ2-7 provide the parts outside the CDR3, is DAGVTQSPTHLIKTRGQQVTLRCSPISGHKSVSWYQQVLGQGPQFIFQYYEKEERGRGNFPDRFSARQFPNYSSELNVNALLLGDSALYLCASSPMTGRSYEQYFGPGTRLTVT.

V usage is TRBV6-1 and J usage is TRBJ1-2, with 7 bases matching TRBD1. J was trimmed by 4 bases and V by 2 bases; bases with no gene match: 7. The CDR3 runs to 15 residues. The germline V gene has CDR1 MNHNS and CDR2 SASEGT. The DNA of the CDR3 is TGTGCCAGCAGTGAATTAGTGGACAGGACCTATGGCTACACCTTC. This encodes CASSELVDRTYGYTF.

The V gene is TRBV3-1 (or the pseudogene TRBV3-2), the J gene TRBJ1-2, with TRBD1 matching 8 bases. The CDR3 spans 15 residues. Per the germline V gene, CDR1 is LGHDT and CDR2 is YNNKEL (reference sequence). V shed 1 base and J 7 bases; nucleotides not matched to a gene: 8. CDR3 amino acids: CASSQAWQGAGGYTF. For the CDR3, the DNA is TGTGCCAGCAGCCAAGCCTGGCAGGGGGCTGGTGGCTACACCTTC.

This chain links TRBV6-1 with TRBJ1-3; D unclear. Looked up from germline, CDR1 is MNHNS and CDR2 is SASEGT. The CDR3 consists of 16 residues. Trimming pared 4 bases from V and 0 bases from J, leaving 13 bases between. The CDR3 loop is CASSVQTPSSGNTIYF. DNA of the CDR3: TGTGCCAGCAGTGTTCAGACACCATCCTCTGGAAACACCATATATTTT.

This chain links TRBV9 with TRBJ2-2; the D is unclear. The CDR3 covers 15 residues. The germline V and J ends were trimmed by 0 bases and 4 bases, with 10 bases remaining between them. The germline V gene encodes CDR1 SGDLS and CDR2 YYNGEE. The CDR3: CASSVVAESTGELFF. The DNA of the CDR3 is TGTGCCAGCAGCGTAGTTGCGGAGAGCACCGGGGAGCTGTTTTTT.

The CDR3 bases are TGCGCCAGCAGCCCCTGGACAGGGGAAGGTTCACCCCTCCACTTT. Its protein is CASSPWTGEGSPLHF. This rearrangement joins TRBV5-1 to TRBJ1-6, with TRBD1 identical over 9 bases. Germline V CDR1 and CDR2: SGHRS, YFSETQ. V lost 4 bases to trimming and J lost 9 bases; unmatched junction nucleotides: 8. This CDR3 is 15 amino acids long.

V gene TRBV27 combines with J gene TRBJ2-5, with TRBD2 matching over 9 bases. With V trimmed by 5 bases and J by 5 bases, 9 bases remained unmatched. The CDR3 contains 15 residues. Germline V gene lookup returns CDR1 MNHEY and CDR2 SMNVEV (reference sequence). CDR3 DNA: TGTGCCAGCAGTCCGTCATGGAGCGGGAGGGAGACCCAGTACTTC. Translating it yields CASSPSWSGRETQYF.

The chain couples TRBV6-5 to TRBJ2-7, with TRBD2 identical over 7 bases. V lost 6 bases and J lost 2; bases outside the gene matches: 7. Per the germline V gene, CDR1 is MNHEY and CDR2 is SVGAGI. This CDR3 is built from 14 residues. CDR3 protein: CASRSGDITYEQYF. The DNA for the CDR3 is TGTGCCAGCAGGAGCGGGGATATCACCTACGAGCAGTACTTC.

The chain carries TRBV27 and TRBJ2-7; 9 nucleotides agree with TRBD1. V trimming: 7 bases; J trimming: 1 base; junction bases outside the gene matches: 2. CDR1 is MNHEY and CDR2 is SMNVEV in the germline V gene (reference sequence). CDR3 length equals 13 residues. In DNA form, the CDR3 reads TGTGCCAGCATGACAGGGGGATCCTACGAGCAGTACTTC. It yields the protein CASMTGGSYEQYF.

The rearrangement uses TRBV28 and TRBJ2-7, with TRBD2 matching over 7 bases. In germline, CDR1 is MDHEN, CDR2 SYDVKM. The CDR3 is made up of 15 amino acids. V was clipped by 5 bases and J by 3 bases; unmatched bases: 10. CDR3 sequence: CASSPWREYNYEQYF. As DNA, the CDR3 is TGTGCCAGCAGTCCATGGCGGGAGTATAACTACGAGCAGTACTTC.